The clone carrying this T cell receptor (beta chain) came up once. In the original processing: Nucleated cell number was recorded as an estimate derived from reference gene primer amplification. Libraries were prepared by immunoSEQ multiplex PCR; TCRdb keeps only in-frame clonotypes and omits some of them. Clone size and V and J calls were adopted from that table, with D and trimming inferred from the DNA. The sample lists about 110,000 clones, approximately 90% seen once, with under 6% in the top ten. These data belong to a study of blood T cell repertoires in COVID-19. Study information: Some COVID-19 samples were acute and others convalescent; all came from the United States, Italy and Spain. From T cells, B-cell-depleted T cells, or PBMCs came the material, which was cDNA or gDNA.

Germline V gene lookup returns CDR1 SEHNR and CDR2 FQNEAQ (reference sequence). The length of the CDR3 is 17 residues. Trimming removed 5 bases at V and 0 bases at J, with 18 bases between. Sequenced: peripheral blood. The sequence was obtained from a woman in her forties or fifties with acute or convalescent COVID-19. This chain links TRBV7-9 with TRBJ2-3; weak D call: TRBD2 (5 bases). The CDR3 DNA reads as TGTGCCAGCAGCCCTACTCTGGCTAGCCGTAGCACAGATACGCAGTATTTT. Translating gives CASSPTLASRSTDTQYF.